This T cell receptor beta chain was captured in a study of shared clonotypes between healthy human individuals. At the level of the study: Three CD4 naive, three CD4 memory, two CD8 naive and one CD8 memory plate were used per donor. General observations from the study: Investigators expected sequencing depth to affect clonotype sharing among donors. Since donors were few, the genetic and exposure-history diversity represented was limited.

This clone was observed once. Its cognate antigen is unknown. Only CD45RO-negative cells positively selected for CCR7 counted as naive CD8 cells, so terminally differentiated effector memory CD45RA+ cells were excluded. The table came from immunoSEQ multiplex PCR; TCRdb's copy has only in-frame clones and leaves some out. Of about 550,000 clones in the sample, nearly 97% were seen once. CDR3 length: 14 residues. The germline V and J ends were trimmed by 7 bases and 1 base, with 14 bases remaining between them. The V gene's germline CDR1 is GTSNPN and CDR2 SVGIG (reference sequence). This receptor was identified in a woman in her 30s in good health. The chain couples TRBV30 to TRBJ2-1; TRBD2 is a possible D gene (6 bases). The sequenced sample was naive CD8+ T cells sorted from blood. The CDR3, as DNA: TGTGCCTCGAACCGGGAGAGGTCCTACAATGAGCAGTTCTTC. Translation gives CASNRERSYNEQFF.